This record covers a single TCR beta chain. TCRdb's table, derived via immunoSEQ multiplex PCR, lists solely in-frame clones and lacks some. The data contain 220,000 or so clones, around 83% of them seen just once; the ten biggest clones take up 10%. Followed over time, Seattle patients had been enrolled while infection was active. In germline, CDR1 is MNHEY, CDR2 SVGAGI. The CDR3 length is 13 residues. With 7 bases removed from V and 9 bases from J, the gap between germline ends came to 16 bases. These data belong to a study of blood T cell repertoires in COVID-19. The sample taken for sequencing was peripheral blood. This chain uses TRBV6-5 with TRBJ1-5; perhaps TRBD1 as D (5 bases). The receptor's source is a woman aged 45-65 years with COVID-19, enrolled during active disease. The chain's CDR3 is CASIRGTEGPQHF. In nucleotides, the CDR3 is TGTGCCAGCATTCGGGGGACCGAGGGGCCCCAGCATTTT.